Listed below are T cell receptor beta chains from one sample, sequenced in a study of control samples from healthy donors and cancer patients. Profiled with immunoSEQ multiplex PCR; TCRdb holds only in-frame clones, not every one. The sample shows roughly 200,000 clones, 80% to 95% of them seen only once. Specimen: blood. These receptors were taken from a man between 18 and 35 years old in good health. Each CDR3 is given with its conserved first and last residue. Each record gives: D gene, J gene, clone size, V gene, CDR3 protein, CDR3 DNA. A D gene is named only where the DNA matches it firmly. Some rows have no size entry. The others give once, few or many, or a class for an expanded clone.

TRBD1 TRBJ1-4 - TRBV30 CAWSRGTGGELFF TGTGCCTGGAGCCGTGGGACAGGGGGCGAACTGTTTTTT
TRBD1 TRBJ2-3 - TRBV5-4 CASSSAGGTGGTDTQYF TGTGCCAGCAGCTCGGCCGGAGGGACAGGGGGCACAGATACGCAGTATTTT
- TRBJ2-5 - TRBV5-6 CASSLTAGETQYF TGTGCCAGCAGCTTGACGGCGGGGGAGACCCAGTACTTC
- TRBJ2-6 - TRBV19 CASSIDGTYSGANVLTF TGTGCCAGTAGTATAGACGGGACATACTCTGGGGCCAACGTCCTGACTTTC
TRBD2 TRBJ2-7 - TRBV18 CASSPISPAGVVYEQYF TGTGCCAGCTCACCGATCTCGCCAGCGGGGGTGGTCTACGAGCAGTACTTC
TRBD2 TRBJ2-1 - TRBV18 CASSLSGGDSNEQFF TGTGCCAGCTCACTTAGCGGGGGGGACTCCAATGAGCAGTTCTTC
TRBD1 TRBJ1-6 - TRBV10-3 CAIREGQGASPLHF TGTGCCATCAGAGAAGGACAGGGAGCTTCACCCCTCCACTTT
- TRBJ1-1 - TRBV21-1 CASSNGHRTGGLDTEAFF TGTGCCAGCAGCAACGGCCATCGAACAGGGGGATTGGACACTGAAGCTTTCTTT
- TRBJ2-3 - TRBV2 CASSFIVRTDTQYF TGTGCCAGCAGCTTCATTGTCCGCACAGATACGCAGTATTTT
- TRBJ1-5 - TRBV6-7 CASLRGSNQPQHF TGTGCCAGTCTAAGGGGTAGCAATCAGCCCCAGCATTTT
- TRBJ2-5 - TRBV11-2 CASSLPWSGRETQYF TGTGCCAGCAGCTTACCTTGGTCAGGGAGAGAGACCCAGTACTTC
- TRBJ2-5 - TRBV7-8 CAGRRTSGETQYF TGTGCCGGCCGACGGACGTCGGGAGAGACCCAGTACTTC
TRBD1 TRBJ1-6 - TRBV3-1/TRBV3-2 CASSQGAPGQGFSPLHF TGTGCCAGCAGCCAAGGGGCTCCGGGACAGGGCTTTTCACCCCTCCACTTT
TRBD1 TRBJ2-7 - TRBV6-6 CASSFPDRAPYEQYF TGTGCCAGCAGTTTCCCGGACAGGGCTCCCTACGAGCAGTACTTC
- TRBJ2-7 - TRBV9 CAYLKTGRSYEQYF TGTGCCTACCTTAAGACCGGCAGGTCCTACGAGCAGTACTTC
- TRBJ1-3 once TRBV18 CASSPGGDSGNTIYF TGTGCCAGCTCACCTGGAGGGGATTCTGGAAACACCATATATTTT
- TRBJ2-2 - TRBV28 CASGKTGGGNTGELFF TGTGCCAGCGGCAAAACGGGCGGCGGGAACACCGGGGAGCTGTTTTTT
TRBD2 TRBJ2-5 - TRBV6-1 CASSELFGGAGTQYF TGTGCCAGCAGTGAACTATTCGGGGGGGCCGGGACCCAGTACTTC
- TRBJ1-1 - TRBV19 CASSIEGANTEAFF TGTGCCAGTAGTATAGAGGGGGCCAACACTGAAGCTTTCTTT
- TRBJ2-3 - TRBV10-3 CAISDRGTDTQYF TGTGCCATCAGTGACAGGGGCACAGATACGCAGTATTTT
TRBD1 TRBJ1-5 - TRBV3-1/TRBV3-2 CASNQEGTGVRRNQPQHF TGTGCCAGCAACCAAGAGGGGACAGGGGTTCGGCGCAATCAGCCCCAGCATTTT
TRBD1 TRBJ1-1 - TRBV15 CATSRDGVTGVTEAFF TGTGCCACCAGCAGAGATGGGGTGACAGGGGTGACTGAAGCTTTCTTT
- TRBJ1-3 once TRBV6-5 CASRGGRGSGNTIYF TGTGCCAGCAGGGGAGGCCGGGGTAGTGGAAACACCATATATTTT
TRBD1 TRBJ2-2 - TRBV25-1 CASSEVTGDTGELFF TGTGCCAGCAGTGAAGTGACAGGGGATACCGGGGAGCTGTTTTTT
- TRBJ1-5 once TRBV5-6 CASSMAGGSQPQHF TGTGCCAGCAGCATGGCCGGGGGGTCTCAGCCCCAGCATTTT
- TRBJ1-2 - TRBV12-3/TRBV12-4 CASSSGLDGYTF TGTGCCAGCAGTTCAGGACTGGATGGCTACACCTTC
- TRBJ2-2 - TRBV2 CASSDWSGGNTGELFF TGTGCCAGCAGTGATTGGTCCGGGGGGAACACCGGGGAGCTGTTTTTT
TRBD2 TRBJ2-1 - TRBV19 CASSNRGGYNEQFF TGTGCCAGTAGTAATCGGGGGGGATACAATGAGCAGTTCTTC
TRBD1 TRBJ1-1 - TRBV18 CASSQQGTGAFF TGTGCCAGTTCACAACAGGGGACTGGAGCTTTCTTT
TRBD2 TRBJ2-1 - TRBV11-1 CASSSSGGANEQFF TGTGCCAGCAGCTCTAGCGGGGGGGCAAATGAGCAGTTCTTC
TRBD1 TRBJ2-2 - TRBV5-1 CASSSGLGTGRTTGELFF TGCGCCAGCAGCTCCGGGTTGGGGACAGGGAGGACTACCGGGGAGCTGTTTTTT
- TRBJ1-4 - TRBV7-8 CASSNRGQRGEKLFF TGTGCCAGCAGCAATAGAGGCCAGCGGGGGGAAAAACTGTTTTTT
- TRBJ2-2 - TRBV7-9 CASSLALADYTGELFF TGTGCCAGCAGCTTAGCGTTGGCAGACTACACCGGGGAGCTGTTTTTT
- TRBJ1-6 - TRBV18 CASSPSLGADSPLHF TGTGCCAGCTCACCCAGTTTGGGAGCAGATTCACCCCTCCACTTT
- TRBJ1-1 - TRBV27 CASREIRGMNTEAFF TGTGCCAGCAGGGAGATCAGGGGCATGAACACTGAAGCTTTCTTT
- TRBJ1-4 - TRBV12-3/TRBV12-4 CASSFREKLFF TGTGCCAGCAGTTTTCGGGAAAAACTGTTTTTT
- TRBJ2-5 - TRBV4-1 CASSQRWSRRETQYF TGCGCCAGCAGCCAACGGTGGAGCAGGCGGGAGACCCAGTACTTC
- TRBJ2-7 - TRBV19 CASSLSGSYEQYF TGTGCCAGTAGCCTTTCGGGGTCCTACGAGCAGTACTTC
TRBD1 TRBJ1-2 - TRBV18 CASSQDRVYGYTF TGTGCCAGCTCCCAGGACAGGGTCTATGGCTACACCTTC
- TRBJ2-3 - TRBV18 CASSRPGVDTQYF TGTGCCAGCTCGAGACCCGGGGTAGATACGCAGTATTTT
- TRBJ1-4 - TRBV3-1/TRBV3-2 CASSQEYREDEKLFF TGTGCCAGCAGCCAAGAGTACAGGGAGGACGAAAAACTGTTTTTT
TRBD2 TRBJ2-3 few TRBV6-4 CASSDSSGGTDTQYF TGTGCCAGCAGTGACTCAAGCGGGGGCACAGATACGCAGTATTTT
TRBD2 TRBJ2-1 once TRBV6-6 CASIMGGGSNEQFF TGTGCCAGCATAATGGGGGGGGGAAGCAATGAGCAGTTCTTC
TRBD1 TRBJ1-6 - TRBV6-5 CASRTGTGTSPLHF TGTGCCAGCAGGACCGGGACAGGGACTTCACCCCTCCACTTT
TRBD1 TRBJ2-3 - TRBV19 CASTGAGGRSSTDTQYF TGTGCCAGTACCGGGGCAGGGGGTCGGTCTAGCACAGATACGCAGTATTTT
TRBD1 TRBJ2-7 - TRBV27 CASGQGGEQYF TGTGCCAGCGGACAGGGCGGCGAGCAGTACTTC
TRBD1 TRBJ1-1 - TRBV25-1 CASSPRTGEVTEAFF TGTGCCAGCAGCCCTAGGACAGGGGAGGTCACTGAAGCTTTCTTT
- TRBJ2-5 - TRBV2 CASSVGVGGQETQYF TGTGCCAGCAGTGTGGGGGTAGGAGGCCAAGAGACCCAGTACTTC
- TRBJ1-5 - TRBV28 CASSLLGDQPQHF TGTGCCAGCAGTTTATTGGGGGACCAGCCCCAGCATTTT
- TRBJ1-2 - TRBV12-3/TRBV12-4 CASGGGRRHGYTF TGTGCCAGCGGGGGGGGGAGAAGGCATGGCTACACCTTC
- TRBJ2-7 - TRBV19 CASSITGRYYEQYF TGTGCCAGTAGTATTACCGGCAGGTACTACGAGCAGTACTTC
- TRBJ2-1 - TRBV6-5 CASRTGDNEQFF TGTGCCAGCAGAACAGGAGACAATGAGCAGTTCTTC
- TRBJ1-5 - TRBV19 CASKVPGPGNQPQHF TGTGCCAGTAAAGTGCCGGGTCCGGGCAATCAGCCCCAGCATTTT
- TRBJ1-3 - TRBV3-1/TRBV3-2 CASSPQGPGPRAGNTIYF TGTGCCAGCAGCCCCCAAGGACCGGGCCCCAGGGCTGGAAACACCATATATTTT
- TRBJ1-5 - TRBV18 CASSPDRLNQPQHF TGTGCCAGCTCTCCCGACAGACTCAATCAGCCCCAGCATTTT